A selection of T cell receptor beta chains follows, all from one sample in a study of shared clonotypes between healthy human individuals. The method was immunoSEQ multiplex PCR; TCRdb's version includes in-frame clones alone and lacks a portion of them. The table lists about 750,000 clones, over 90% of them singletons. The sample taken for sequencing was naive CD8+ T cells sorted from blood. The receptors shown here come from a man aged 25 to 40 in good health. Each CDR3 is given without its conserved first and last residue. Rows give clone size only sometimes, using once, few, many, or a class for an expanded clone.

TRBV30 - AWTGLGPANNEQF
TRBV25-1 once ASSREGAVYNEQF
TRBV9 - ASSADQTTTYEQY
TRBV5-6 - ASSLWGGGGTEAF
TRBV19 - ASSSTPAYNEQF
TRBV19 - ASSITTGPTEAF
TRBV10-2 - ASKISSGSSYEQY
TRBV10-3 - AISDIPDFLSEGTDTQY
TRBV15 - ATSRVVSSYNEQF
TRBV21-1 - ASSKRSTGLRKAKLF
TRBV27 - ASSLTWNTEAF
TRBV4-1 - ASSALGRDPYEQY
TRBV9 - ASSGVAGSLTDTQY
TRBV27 - ASSPSTGEQPQH
TRBV27 - ASSQDNFYGYT
TRBV18 - ASSPPRRAYEQY
TRBV28 - ASTAVPTNEKLF
TRBV10-2 - ASSEWTGPPYEQY
TRBV6-5 - ASSYGAGVADTQY
TRBV29-1 - SAAPAGITDTQY
TRBV7-9 - ASSLGAGGFYEQY
TRBV6-6 - ASWDRWNTEAF
TRBV6-4 once ASSDSGTGNTEAF
TRBV2 - ATLGDSTDTQY
TRBV19 - ASSSRDRGPYEQY
TRBV29-1 - SVDIRWGSTEAF
TRBV27 - ASSYLGQGASYEQY
TRBV25-1 - ASSEGREPQH
TRBV5-6 - ASRGGDYNEQF
TRBV4-1 - ASSQEGLAGVYEQY
TRBV15 - ATGPPGTGELF
TRBV19 - ASSPPGRGQYNEQF
TRBV5-6 - ASSLGLAANEQF
TRBV5-4 - ASSPGYTTEAF
TRBV7-8 - ASSLDGGTNEKLF
TRBV30 - ALKGLREQY
TRBV27 - ASSLGSGRNYEQY
TRBV5-4 - ASSLAGDPYEQY
TRBV6-5 - ASWTLSTDTQY
TRBV11-2 - ASSLVGQIMYEQY
TRBV13 - ASSLGRAGEYGYT
TRBV29-1 - SVVLREKLF
TRBV10-3 - AISRDRGTYEQY
TRBV13 - ASSLGLGREMDEQY
TRBV6-6 - ASRGPHTDTQY
TRBV27 - ASSLGGLHNEQF
TRBV5-6 - ATGTEGGTDTQY
TRBV10-2 - ASSDLAGALYNEQF
TRBV7-9 - ASSLAGETEAF
TRBV28 - ASSLSHGGTNQPQH
TRBV19 few ASRWTGGDQPQH
TRBV27 - ASRLLGGDSNQPQH
TRBV15 - ATSRDVLFEQF
TRBV7-8 - ASSLTTGPKNIQY
TRBV7-9 - ASSSPDRFYEQY
TRBV13 - ASSTNSYEQY
TRBV5-6 - ASSSGTGDEQF
TRBV10-3 - AISESLGAGADNEQF
TRBV5-1 - ASRAGTVATDTQY